Listed here are 11 T cell receptor beta chains from one sample, sequenced in a study of cytomegalovirus exposure and HLA in healthy donors (dated by TCRdb to between 2016 and 2019). The method behind the library was the immunoSEQ multiplex PCR assay. A mixture of 60 forward primers for TCR Vbeta segments and 13 reverse primers for TCR Jbeta segments was used in the multiplex PCR. TCRdb provides this immuneACCESS table in a form limited to in-frame rearrangements. Some clones are lacking; in checked studies, under half of them reflect an unresolved V gene, and why the rest are absent is not known. The sample table records under 250,000 clones; 70% to 80% of these occur just once. The biggest ten clones account for under 2% of the sample. Material for sequencing was PBMCs. The receptors stem from a man between 25 and 39 years old in good health and CMV-seronegative.

This clone was seen just once. The identical CDR3 is also encoded by other nucleotide sequences in the sample. The gene calls are TRBV5-1 and TRBJ2-7; 7 bases fit TRBD1. V lost 4 bases, J lost 3 bases, and 7 bases stayed unmatched. CDR1 is SGHRS and CDR2 is YFSETQ in the germline V gene. The CDR3 covers 14 residues. The CDR3 coding sequence is TGCGCCAGCAGCCCTAGACAGGGAAACTACGAGCAGTACTTC. It codes for CASSPRQGNYEQYF.

The chain recombines TRBV14 with TRBJ1-6; no firm D call. The V and J ends lost 3 bases and 5 bases respectively, with 5 bases between them. The CDR3 consists of 13 residues. CDR1 SGHDN and CDR2 FVKESK come from the germline V gene. The chain's CDR3 is CASSQQDNSPLHF. For the CDR3, the DNA is TGTGCCAGCAGCCAGCAGGATAATTCACCCCTCCACTTT.

CDR3 in amino acids: CASSLTGGAMRGTEAFF. The CDR3 bases are TGTGCCAGCAGCTTGACAGGGGGAGCTATGAGGGGGACTGAAGCTTTCTTT. The rearrangement uses TRBV7-9 and TRBJ1-1; 9 nucleotides line up with TRBD1. The trim removed 3 bases at V and 5 bases at J, leaving 13 bases unmatched. CDR3 size: 17 residues. Per the germline V gene, CDR1 is SEHNR and CDR2 is FQNEAQ (reference sequence).

The chain is built from TRBV19 and TRBJ1-1, with D hard to call. Per germline, CDR1 LNHDA and CDR2 SQIVND (reference sequence). The CDR3 covers 16 residues. Trimming cost V 7 bases and J 7 bases, with 25 bases left between them. The CDR3 sequence is CASITVGRSALVEAFF. CDR3 nucleotide sequence: TGTGCCAGTATCACGGTGGGCAGATCGGCCCTTGTTGAAGCTTTCTTT. The full variable domain, in which reference TRBV19 and TRBJ1-1 provide the parts outside the CDR3, is DGGITQSPKYLFRKEGQNVTLSCEQNLNHDAMYWYRQDPGQGLRLIYYSQIVNDFQKGDIAEGYSVSREKKESFPLTVTSAQKNPTAFYLCASITVGRSALVEAFFGQGTRLTVV.

The chain joins TRBV27 to TRBJ2-7; D is possibly TRBD2 (5 bases). The CDR3 length is 13 residues. The germline V gene encodes CDR1 MNHEY and CDR2 SMNVEV (reference sequence). Deletions cut 5 bases from V and 6 bases from J, with 14 bases between. The CDR3 region is CASSIGIPGEQYF. The CDR3 nucleotides read TGTGCCAGCAGTATCGGGATACCAGGCGAGCAGTACTTC.

V gene TRBV7-3 combines with J gene TRBJ2-2; possible D gene TRBD2, 5 bases. Trimming removed 8 bases from V and 6 bases from J, with 13 bases in between. Per germline, CDR1 SGHTA and CDR2 FQGTGA. CDR3 size: 13 residues. CDR3 amino acids: CASRDPSSGELFF. The CDR3 DNA reads TGTGCCAGCCGGGATCCCTCGTCCGGGGAGCTGTTTTTT.

This chain uses TRBV9 with TRBJ2-1; 11 bases fit TRBD1. Trimming at V came to 1 base and at J to 0 bases, leaving 12 bases not matched to a gene. The germline V gene has CDR1 SGDLS and CDR2 YYNGEE. The CDR3 is 20 amino acids. The CDR3 DNA reads TGTGCCAGCAGCGTACGGGGACAGGGGGTTGTTCCCGTCTCCTACAATGAGCAGTTCTTC. It encodes CASSVRGQGVVPVSYNEQFF.

V is TRBV28 and J is TRBJ1-5, with 9 bases matching TRBD1. V was clipped by 8 bases and J by 6 bases; unmatched bases: 14. Germline values: CDR1 MDHEN, CDR2 SYDVKM. CDR3 length: 16 residues. CDR3 in amino acids: CASEDRDRDLGQPQHF. CDR3 DNA sequence: TGTGCCAGCGAAGACCGGGACAGGGATTTAGGTCAGCCCCAGCATTTT.

CDR3 sequence (DNA): TGCAGCGTCGAGACTAGCGGCCTCTCCTACGAGCAGTACTTC. This codes for CSVETSGLSYEQYF. The rearrangement links TRBV29-1 to TRBJ2-7; 9 nucleotides line up with TRBD2. The CDR3 contains 14 residues. CDR1 is SQVTM and CDR2 is ANQGSEA in the germline V gene. The junction had 6 bases not matched to a gene; V was cut back by 6 bases and J by 0 bases.

This sequence joins TRBV2 and TRBJ2-5; D may be TRBD2 (5 bases). The CDR3 has 12 amino acids. The V end lost 0 bases, the J end lost 11 bases, and 10 bases lay between the germline ends. Germline loops: CDR1 SNHLY, CDR2 FYNNEI. For the CDR3, the DNA is TGTGCCAGCAGTGAAGCCGGGATTCAGCAGTACTTC. It codes for CASSEAGIQQYF.

The chain is built from TRBV15 and TRBJ2-1; 12 bases match TRBD2. The CDR3 has 17 amino acids. V trimming: 0 bases; J trimming: 5 bases; junction bases outside the gene matches: 5. Germline V lookup: CDR1 LNHNV, CDR2 YYDKDF (reference sequence). Here the CDR3 DNA reads TGTGCCACCAGCAGAGAAGAGACTAGCGGGAGAGACAATGAGCAGTTCTTC. As protein: CATSREETSGRDNEQFF.